This T cell receptor beta chain was sequenced for a study of blood T cells in healthy people across ages (dated by TCRdb to between 2015 and 2016). Notes on the research overall: In model experiments, template switching captured roughly one uniquely barcoded TCR beta cDNA molecule for every two T cells. The study measured age-related changes in TCR beta repertoire diversity using deep sequencing normalized with unique cDNA molecular identifiers. The donors were divided into four age groups: young (average around 17 years), middle-aged (about 40), aged (about 56) and long-lived (about 84). To avoid experimental bias, donors of different ages were randomly spread across the sequencing lanes. The study analyzed two additional independent replicas of 1 million unique cDNA reads from the same blood draw for two donors, one aged 18 to 29 and one aged 80 or older.

The donors were about 40 Caucasian individuals from Russia, aged roughly 6 to 100 years, who were systemically healthy. Each donor gave about 9.7 milliliters of peripheral blood, drawn into EDTA-treated Vacutainer tubes. Ficoll-Paque density-gradient centrifugation was used to isolate PBMCs, with at least 6.5 million per sample. Total RNA, at least 6 micrograms per sample, was extracted from PBMCs with Trizol reagent. The percentages of naive CD45RAhigh/CD27high T cells were determined by flow cytometry on a PBMC aliquot from every donor. What the study reported, not specific to this receptor: Observed TCR beta diversity per million T cells fell roughly linearly with age, and a significant reduction was already apparent by age around 40. Because profiling used bulk unsorted PBMCs, naive and antigen-experienced compartments could not be compared conclusively. A strong correlation was found between observed TCR beta diversity and the percentage of naive T cells measured by flow cytometry. The long-lived group showed more naive CD4+ T cells, fewer expanded clones and increased TCR diversity than the aged group, suggesting age selection. Estimates of total diversity based on one million sequenced T cells were regarded as lower bounds and as underestimates. The CMV infection status of donors was not known, potentially confounding age-related changes in expanded clonotypes.

Libraries were made using 5' RACE. The sequencing machine was an Illumina HiSeq 2500. The second PCR ran for roughly 7 to 12 cycles and used a J-beta primer mix along with a sample-barcoded 5' primer. A unique molecular identifier was introduced onto each TCR beta cDNA molecule by a template-switch 5' adaptor carrying 12 random nucleotides. At least 2.5 million CDR3-containing paired-end reads were obtained from each sample. The Mint cDNA synthesis kit, primed by a TRBC-specific oligonucleotide, was used to synthesize first-strand cDNA from all RNA. Following uracil-DNA glycosylase treatment, all cDNA underwent a first 18-cycle PCR with the universal primers M1SS and BC2_uni_R. The study's processing was this. For normalization, 1 million high-quality reads, each with a distinct molecular identifier, were randomly selected from each sample. Reads with shared molecular identifiers were discarded instead of being binned into consensus sequences. CDR3 identification, clonotype clustering and error correction used MiTCR with a Q25 quality threshold and the strictest error-elimination algorithm. A nonparametric unseen species model with Euler transformation was used to estimate a lower bound on total TCR beta diversity. TCRdb reanalyzed the raw reads on its own, using fastp at Q25 for trimming and MiXCR for clone calling, and kept in-frame beta chains. Here each entry gathers all rows of one CDR3 protein and keeps the most common genes and DNA. It is TCRdb's table, rather than the study itself, that gives the V and J calls and clone size. Recorded for this sample are around 1,500,000 distinct CDR3 sequences; approximately 40% of them occurred a single time. The top ten clones comprise less than 8% of the sample.

The germline V end is reduced by 7 bases and the J end by 14 bases; junction bases left unmatched: 7. The CDR3 spans 11 residues, from the cysteine through the phenylalanine. Kept here is only the CDR3 DNA, which spans 33 bases and is read in frame from base 1. In the germline V gene, CDR1 corresponds to SNHLY and CDR2 to FYNNEI. Points on this clonotype: No antigen is known for it. Within one base of it there is no much larger clone, and no base qualities were kept.

The receptor chain draws on TRBV2 and TRBJ2-1; 8 middle bases align to TRBD2. The TCR originated in a woman aged 18-35 years in good health. Sequencing was done on a sample of blood. The nucleotides read TGTGCCAGCAATACCGGGACTAGTGAGTTCTTC. Translation gives CASNTGTSEFF.